Below are 16 T cell receptor beta chains sequenced from a single sample in a study of shared clonotypes between healthy human individuals. Sequencing was performed with immunoSEQ multiplex PCR; in TCRdb, only in-frame clones are kept and a portion is missing. The sample lists roughly 1 million clones; 75% were seen once. Input material: memory CD4+ T cells sorted from blood. Stated subset: CD45RA-negative fraction. These TCRs come from a man younger than 30 in good health.

This chain joins TRBV25-1 and TRBJ1-5, with TRBD1 matching 11 bases. The V gene end was trimmed by 2 bases and the J gene end by 3 bases; junction bases not matched to a gene: 6. CDR1 is MGHDK, CDR2 SYGVNS, per germline. The CDR3 loop spans 17 amino acids. CDR3 protein: CASSERTGGPPNQPQHF. As DNA, the CDR3 is TGTGCCAGCAGTGAAAGGACAGGGGGCCCCCCCAATCAGCCCCAGCATTTT.

The rearrangement uses TRBV19 and TRBJ1-3; D is undetermined. The CDR3 consists of 14 residues. Trimming removed 5 bases at V and 0 bases at J, with 8 bases between. Looked up from germline, CDR1 is LNHDA and CDR2 is SQIVND (reference sequence). The CDR3 DNA reads TGTGCCAGTAGTGCGGGTGACTCTGGAAACACCATATATTTT. Its protein is CASSAGDSGNTIYF.

The chain combines TRBV10-2 with TRBJ2-2; no definite D call. Trimming took off 6 bases at V and 6 bases at J, with 8 bases between the two ends. This CDR3 has 12 amino acids. The germline V gene has CDR1 WSHSY and CDR2 SAAADI. In DNA, the CDR3 is TGCGCCAGCAGGCCGGGCCCCGGGGAGCTGTTTTTT. Translating gives CASRPGPGELFF.

Comment on this clone: The identical CDR3 is also encoded by other nucleotide sequences in the sample. This sequence joins TRBV5-1 and TRBJ2-5, with a possible D match to TRBD1 (5 bases). CDR3 length: 13 residues. Germline V lookup: CDR1 SGHRS, CDR2 YFSETQ. Trimming stripped 2 bases from V and 2 bases from J, with 7 bases between. The CDR3 DNA sequence: TGCGCCAGCAGCTTACGACAGCAAGAGACCCAGTACTTC. This translates into CASSLRQQETQYF.

V is TRBV6-1 and J is TRBJ2-3; unclear D gene. In germline, CDR1 is MNHNS, CDR2 SASEGT. The ends were cut back, 8 bases at V and 2 bases at J, with 11 bases in the middle. CDR3 length: 13 residues. CDR3 coding DNA: TGTGCCAGCCGGAGTAGCACCACAGATACGCAGTATTTT. It yields the protein CASRSSTTDTQYF.

In its sample, this clone was seen a few times. V gene TRBV7-9 combines with J gene TRBJ2-1; 8 nucleotides agree with TRBD2. This CDR3 is 14 amino acids long. From germline, CDR1 is SEHNR and CDR2 FQNEAQ (reference sequence). V was clipped by 2 bases and J by 8 bases; unmatched bases: 5. This CDR3 is CASSLLGLAHEQFF. DNA of the CDR3: TGTGCCAGCAGCTTACTAGGACTAGCTCATGAGCAGTTCTTC.

V and J are TRBV9 and TRBJ2-1, with unresolved D. This CDR3 comprises 16 residues. CDR1 is SGDLS and CDR2 is YYNGEE in the germline V gene. V was pared by 0 bases and J by 3 bases, with 13 bases between. CDR3 in amino acids: CASSVGWSSSYNEQFF. The CDR3 nucleotides are TGTGCCAGCAGCGTAGGGTGGTCGTCTAGCTACAATGAGCAGTTCTTC.

This clone was seen a handful of times. The chain joins TRBV6-5 to TRBJ2-1; D not certain. This CDR3 is built from 15 residues. The V end was cut by 2 bases, the J end by 0 bases, with 8 bases between. CDR1 is MNHEY and CDR2 is SVGAGI in the germline V gene. CDR3 DNA sequence: TGTGCCAGCAGTTACGACACCGACTCCTACAATGAGCAGTTCTTC. Protein product: CASSYDTDSYNEQFF.

The chain has TRBV5-4 and TRBJ2-1; 7 bases align to TRBD2. The CDR3 spans 15 residues. The trim removed 1 base at V and 0 bases at J, leaving 1 base unmatched. Germline V gene sequence: CDR1 SGHNT, CDR2 YYREEE (reference sequence). This CDR3 is CASSLTGGSYNEQFF. CDR3 sequence (DNA): TGTGCCAGCAGCTTGACGGGGGGCTCCTACAATGAGCAGTTCTTC.

This clone has just one count. The same CDR3 arises from other DNA sequences in this sample as well. DNA of the CDR3: TGCGCCAGCAGCTTGGTAGGGTCCTATAATTCACCCCTCCACTTT. This codes for CASSLVGSYNSPLHF. The gene calls are TRBV5-1 and TRBJ1-6; D not resolved. The germline V and J ends were trimmed by 0 bases and 1 base, with 5 bases remaining between them. Germline V CDR1 and CDR2: SGHRS, YFSETQ. The length of the CDR3 is 15 residues.

The V and J genes are TRBV11-2 and TRBJ2-3, with TRBD1 matching over 7 bases. The CDR3 is 16 amino acids. V lost 5 bases and J lost 4; bases outside the gene matches: 12. In germline, CDR1 is SGHAT, CDR2 FQNNGV. CDR3 coding DNA: TGTGCCAGCAGCCCACAAGGACAGGCGGCCCCAGATACGCAGTATTTT. It encodes CASSPQGQAAPDTQYF. The whole variable domain, remainder taken from reference TRBV11-2 and TRBJ2-3, is EAGVAQSPRYKIIEKRQSVAFWCNPISGHATLYWYQQILGQGPKLLIQFQNNGVVDDSQLPKDRFSAERLKGVDSTLKIQPAKLEDSAVYLCASSPQGQAAPDTQYFGPGTRLTVL.

This chain uses TRBV27 with TRBJ2-1; D tentatively reads TRBD1 or TRBD2 (5 bases each). From germline, CDR1 is MNHEY and CDR2 SMNVEV (reference sequence). The length of the CDR3 is 15 residues. Between the trimmed V and J ends, which lost 8 bases and 0 bases, there was a span of 14 bases. DNA of the CDR3: TGTGCCAGCGGAAGAGGGACGGTCTCCTACAATGAGCAGTTCTTC. Its protein product is CASGRGTVSYNEQFF.

This rearrangement joins TRBV5-4 to TRBJ2-7; D may be TRBD1 (6 bases). Germline lookup yields CDR1 SGHNT and CDR2 YYREEE (reference sequence). CDR3 length: 16 amino acids. Trimming cost V 0 bases and J 2 bases, with 15 bases left between them. The CDR3 sequence: CASSLGAGAQAYEQYF. Written as DNA, the CDR3 is TGTGCCAGCAGCTTGGGGGCAGGGGCTCAAGCCTACGAGCAGTACTTC.

This chain links TRBV29-1 with TRBJ2-5, with D perhaps matching TRBD1 or TRBD2 (5 bases each). Germline assignment: CDR1 SQVTM and CDR2 ANQGSEA. V was shortened by 1 base and J by 6 bases, with 12 bases between the two germline ends. The CDR3 is 13 residues long. This CDR3 reads CSVEGGAAQTQYF. The CDR3 region has the DNA TGCAGCGTTGAAGGAGGGGCTGCCCAGACCCAGTACTTC.

The chain couples TRBV27 to TRBJ2-7; D is possibly TRBD2 (7 bases). The germline CDR1 and CDR2 sequences are MNHEY and SMNVEV (reference sequence). The V gene lost 0 bases and the J gene lost 2 bases, with 17 bases spanning the gap. The length of the CDR3 is 17 residues. CDR3 sequence: CASSLSVGGAFPYEQYF. Here the CDR3 DNA reads TGTGCCAGCAGTTTATCGGTGGGGGGGGCCTTCCCCTACGAGCAGTACTTC.

This rearrangement joins TRBV11-2 to TRBJ2-5; the match to TRBD2 covers 10 bases. J lost 4 bases, V lost 1 base, and 3 bases had no gene match. The CDR3 length is 15 residues. The germline V gene has CDR1 SGHAT and CDR2 FQNNGV. Here the CDR3 DNA reads TGTGCCAGCAGCTTAGGGCTAGCGGGAGCAGAGACCCAGTACTTC. Translating it yields CASSLGLAGAETQYF.